This TCR beta chain was identified during a study of T cell responses to AZD1222 COVID-19 vaccine. CDR3 length: 16 residues. This clone was observed a few times. Produced via immunoSEQ multiplex PCR; TCRdb's table is partial and in-frame only. The table has more than 100,000 clones, about 91% seen once. Material: peripheral blood, obtained on day 0 of AZD1222 vaccination. This chain connects TRBV21-1 to TRBJ2-5; the table's D call TRBD1 went unverified against the DNA. TRBV21-1 is an annotated pseudogene. This clonotype was obtained from an adult in good health. CDR3 DNA sequence: TGTGCCAGCAGCAAACAAAGTAGGACAGTAGGGGAGACCCAGTACTTC. Protein: CASSKQSRTVGETQYF.